This is a list of T cell receptor beta chains from one sample in a study of naive and memory T cell subsets. From the UMI-ligation and nested PCR reads, TCRdb called clonotypes with MiXCR, one entry per CDR3 protein. The sample consists of about 23,000 distinct CDR3 sequences, more than 7% of them appearing once. The material sequenced was central memory CD8+ T cells from blood. These receptors all come from a human donor in good health. Both conserved end residues are part of each CDR3. Fields, in order: V gene, CDR3 protein.

>TRBV10-1
CASSVLGNNEQFF
>TRBV5-1
CASSPGPTQGMIEQYF
>TRBV13
CASSSPQSSYNEQFF
>TRBV6-1
CASREGTGNGELFF
>TRBV20-1
CSALHDYEQYF
>TRBV29-1
CSGTGTSGSYEQYF
>TRBV5-5
CASSLNRGQTQYF
>TRBV5-6
CASSLPRTGQETQYF
>TRBV7-2
CASSLALAHEDGETQYF
>TRBV5-6
CASSLAGASNEKLFF
>TRBV6-5
CASSPRGSYEQYF
>TRBV13
CASSFETRNEQYF
>TRBV7-9
CASSPTGNTEAFF
>TRBV7-6
CASSLTDRDNTGELFF
>TRBV6-1
CAAATGEGSGELFF
>TRBV20-1
CSARASGRLTYEQYF
>TRBV20-1
CSARDSLASDSDTQYF
>TRBV6-7
CASSLFRRDTGELFF
>TRBV28
CASSVVGQLNTEAFF
>TRBV6-5
CASMGHEQYF
>TRBV29-1
CSVTGTSTDTQYF
>TRBV7-8
CASSLGGTGSSYEQYF
>TRBV7-9
CASSAPTGWAKNIQYF
>TRBV7-9
CASSSSGLDTGELFF
>TRBV6-2/TRBV6-3
CASANIAGRSEQYF
>TRBV11-2
CASSLSFLGVYEQYF
>TRBV29-1
CSARETNTEAFF
>TRBV12-3/TRBV12-4
CASSPSLAGGPDTQYF
>TRBV20-1
CSARDWGRRRSSYNEQFF
>TRBV6-5
CASSKAPGGTGVSEQYF
>TRBV6-2/TRBV6-3
CASSPGTSDSNEQFF
>TRBV7-8
CASSLSRTGNRYEQYF
>TRBV2
CASSRYPQTDTQYF
>TRBV7-3
CASSSTGTHREQFF
>TRBV6-1
CASSELVGSNTEAFF
>TRBV12-3/TRBV12-4
CASSARDPENILNEQFF
>TRBV20-1
CSARGGTGDYNEQFF
>TRBV27
CASSSQQETQYF
>TRBV20-1
CSAREVERGYNEQFF
>TRBV4-1
CASSPTHRRPHYNEQFF
>TRBV7-6
CASSSGQCSGANVLTF
>TRBV12-3/TRBV12-4
CASSPGRGYEQYF
>TRBV7-9
CASSLDYQPQHF
>TRBV6-5
CASSYSIGGVLYEQYF
>TRBV6-2/TRBV6-3
CASSQDREFSYNEQFF
>TRBV6-6
CASSYREEGTEAFF
>TRBV24-1
CATSPSGRAWEQFF
>TRBV28
CASRELGLGVRNEQFF
>TRBV20-1
CSARDPLAGGQETQYF
>TRBV10-3
CAISGTSASNEQFF
>TRBV12-5
CASGPGNRKNIQYF
>TRBV29-1
CSAEEETQYF
>TRBV4-1
CASTQGYGRLNTEAFF
>TRBV6-2/TRBV6-3
CASNPGTGGTEAFF